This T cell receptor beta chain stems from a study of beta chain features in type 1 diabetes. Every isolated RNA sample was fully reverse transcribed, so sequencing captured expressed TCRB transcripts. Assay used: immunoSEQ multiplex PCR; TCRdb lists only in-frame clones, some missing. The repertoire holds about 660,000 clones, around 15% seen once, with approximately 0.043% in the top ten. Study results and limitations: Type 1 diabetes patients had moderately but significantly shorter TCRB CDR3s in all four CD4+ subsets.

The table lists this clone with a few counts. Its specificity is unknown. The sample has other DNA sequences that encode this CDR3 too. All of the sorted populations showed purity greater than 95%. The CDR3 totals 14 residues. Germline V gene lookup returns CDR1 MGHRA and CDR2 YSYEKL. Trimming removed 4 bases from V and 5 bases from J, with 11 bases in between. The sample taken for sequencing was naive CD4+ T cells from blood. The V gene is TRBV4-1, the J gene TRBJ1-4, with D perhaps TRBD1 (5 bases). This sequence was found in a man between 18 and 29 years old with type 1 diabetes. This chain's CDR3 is CASSPRGRNEKLFF. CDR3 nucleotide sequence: TGCGCCAGCAGCCCACGGGGGAGAAATGAAAAACTGTTTTTT.